A selection of T cell receptor beta chains follows, all from one sample in a study of cytomegalovirus exposure and HLA in healthy donors. Using immunoSEQ multiplex PCR, the repertoire was profiled, and TCRdb retains in-frame clones only, with some absent. The repertoire holds some 170,000 clones, with 86% as singletons. The sequencing sample was made of PBMCs. Every receptor here comes from a young man in good health and CMV-seropositive. Each CDR3 is given with its conserved first and last residue. Fields, in order: D gene, V gene, J gene, CDR3 length, clone size, CDR3 protein, CDR3 DNA. D genes are given only for firm matches. Not every row has a clone size; where given, it reads once, few, many or a size class.

-	TRBV7-2	TRBJ2-7	14	-	CASSFRGYNYEQYF	TGTGCCAGCAGCTTCAGGGGTTATAACTACGAGCAGTACTTC
-	TRBV30	TRBJ1-6	14	-	CAWNRGTAWSLLHF	TGTGCCTGGAACCGCGGTACGGCTTGGTCCCTCCTCCACTTT
-	TRBV5-6	TRBJ1-4	15	once	CASNKRWGTNEKLFF	TGTGCCAGCAACAAAAGATGGGGCACTAATGAAAAACTGTTTTTT
TRBD1	TRBV20-1	TRBJ1-2	11	-	CSAYRGYGYTF	TGCAGTGCTTACAGGGGCTATGGCTACACCTTC
-	TRBV7-6	TRBJ2-1	15	-	CASSLAPGENNEQFF	TGTGCCAGCAGCTTAGCTCCCGGGGAAAACAATGAGCAGTTCTTC
TRBD1	TRBV7-3	TRBJ2-2	15	-	CASSLTTTGAGELFF	TGTGCCAGCAGCTTAACTACTACAGGGGCCGGGGAGCTGTTTTTT
-	TRBV14	TRBJ2-3	15	-	CASSQSDYAFDTQYF	TGTGCCAGCAGCCAGTCGGACTACGCTTTCGATACGCAGTATTTT
-	TRBV7-2	TRBJ1-6	14	once	CASSRRVDNSPLHF	TGTGCCAGCAGCCGCCGGGTAGATAATTCACCCCTCCACTTT
-	TRBV7-9	TRBJ2-1	15	-	CASSIEQGLDNEQFF	TGTGCCAGCAGCATAGAACAGGGACTGGACAATGAGCAGTTCTTC
TRBD1	TRBV19	TRBJ1-1	11	-	CASSKGQGAHF	TGTGCCAGTAGTAAGGGACAGGGGGCCCACTTT
-	TRBV9	TRBJ1-4	17	-	CASSVDGQVDFNEKLFF	TGTGCCAGCAGCGTAGACGGCCAGGTCGACTTTAATGAAAAACTGTTTTTT
TRBD1	TRBV5-1	TRBJ2-5	17	-	CASSWITAGTGTETQYF	TGCGCCAGCAGCTGGATAACGGCCGGGACAGGGACAGAGACCCAGTACTTC
-	TRBV6-4	TRBJ2-7	13	-	CASRPLLSGEQYF	TGTGCCAGCAGGCCCCTCCTCTCCGGAGAGCAGTACTTC
TRBD1	TRBV19	TRBJ2-1	16	-	CASTKSGTEGYNEQFF	TGTGCCAGTACCAAGTCCGGGACAGAGGGTTACAATGAGCAGTTCTTC
TRBD2	TRBV7-2	TRBJ2-6	17	-	CASSILAGSSGANVLTF	TGTGCCAGCAGTATCTTAGCGGGATCCTCTGGGGCCAACGTCCTGACTTTC
TRBD2	TRBV27	TRBJ2-2	17	-	CASSFGGGRSNTGELFF	TGTGCCAGCAGTTTCGGGGGGGGCCGTTCGAACACCGGGGAGCTGTTTTTT
-	TRBV11-2	TRBJ2-3	14	-	CASSHVAGTDTQYF	TGTGCCAGCAGCCATGTAGCCGGCACAGATACGCAGTATTTT
-	TRBV6-1	TRBJ1-2	14	-	CASTPIGWKYGYTF	TGTGCCAGCACCCCTATTGGGTGGAAGTACGGCTACACCTTC
TRBD1	TRBV13	TRBJ1-2	15	few	CASSLSGQALYGYTF	TGTGCCAGCAGCTTAAGTGGACAGGCTCTATATGGCTACACCTTC
TRBD1	TRBV5-1	TRBJ2-5	16	-	CASSLHGRGQVETQYF	TGCGCCAGCAGCCTCCACGGCAGGGGGCAAGTGGAGACCCAGTACTTC
-	TRBV7-9	TRBJ2-5	13	-	CASSFSGKETQYF	TGTGCCAGCAGTTTCTCCGGGAAGGAGACCCAGTACTTC
TRBD1	TRBV18	TRBJ2-1	14	-	CASTRDSSYNEQFF	TGTGCCAGCACCCGGGACAGTTCCTACAATGAGCAGTTCTTC
-	TRBV27	TRBJ1-1	16	-	CASIDGAGRRNTEAFF	TGTGCCAGCATCGACGGGGCTGGTCGTCGGAACACTGAAGCTTTCTTT
-	TRBV9	TRBJ1-3	17	-	CASSSPEDLYSGNTIYF	TGTGCCAGCAGCTCCCCAGAGGACCTCTACTCTGGAAACACCATATATTTT
-	TRBV7-2	TRBJ2-4	17	-	CASSLTHTTLAKNIQYF	TGTGCCAGCAGCTTAACACATACAACACTAGCCAAAAACATTCAGTACTTC
-	TRBV29-1	TRBJ1-1	12	-	CSVGVPNTEAFF	TGCAGCGTTGGAGTCCCGAACACTGAAGCTTTCTTT
TRBD1	TRBV11-2	TRBJ1-2	12	-	CASSRQGYGYTF	TGTGCCAGCAGTAGACAGGGGTATGGCTACACCTTC
TRBD1	TRBV7-2	TRBJ2-7	15	-	CASSLTGGGRNEQYF	TGTGCCAGCAGCTTGACAGGGGGTGGTAGGAACGAGCAGTACTTC
-	TRBV27	TRBJ2-3	14	-	CASSLPHLGDTQYF	TGTGCCAGCAGTTTACCCCACCTAGGAGATACGCAGTATTTT
-	TRBV5-6	TRBJ2-7	14	-	CASSFGRKRYEQYF	TGTGCCAGCAGCTTTGGGCGGAAACGGTACGAGCAGTACTTC
-	TRBV9	TRBJ2-5	14	once	CAVWTESSQETQYF	TGTGCCGTATGGACCGAGTCCTCGCAAGAGACCCAGTACTTC
TRBD2	TRBV14	TRBJ2-5	16	-	CASSPRLAGVQETQYF	TGTGCCAGCAGCCCCAGACTAGCGGGGGTCCAAGAGACCCAGTACTTC